The present TCR beta chain was sequenced within a study of cytomegalovirus exposure and HLA in healthy donors. The PCR was carried out with 60 Vbeta primers and 13 Jbeta primers. Using immunoSEQ multiplex PCR, the repertoire was profiled, and TCRdb retains in-frame clones only, with some absent. The sample shows about 130,000 clones, 15% to 20% of them seen only once. Only a few counts were recorded for this clone. The germline V gene has CDR1 SNHLY and CDR2 FYNNEI. The CDR3 is made up of 13 amino acids. Losses at the gene ends were 6 bases for V and 7 bases for J; bases not matched to a gene: 7. The specimen was PBMCs. This sequence joins TRBV2 and TRBJ1-2; the match to TRBD1 covers 8 bases. This receptor was taken from a female donor in good health and CMV-seropositive. CDR3: CASSVDRGGGYTF. CDR3 bases: TGTGCCAGCAGCGTTGACAGGGGTGGTGGCTACACCTTC.